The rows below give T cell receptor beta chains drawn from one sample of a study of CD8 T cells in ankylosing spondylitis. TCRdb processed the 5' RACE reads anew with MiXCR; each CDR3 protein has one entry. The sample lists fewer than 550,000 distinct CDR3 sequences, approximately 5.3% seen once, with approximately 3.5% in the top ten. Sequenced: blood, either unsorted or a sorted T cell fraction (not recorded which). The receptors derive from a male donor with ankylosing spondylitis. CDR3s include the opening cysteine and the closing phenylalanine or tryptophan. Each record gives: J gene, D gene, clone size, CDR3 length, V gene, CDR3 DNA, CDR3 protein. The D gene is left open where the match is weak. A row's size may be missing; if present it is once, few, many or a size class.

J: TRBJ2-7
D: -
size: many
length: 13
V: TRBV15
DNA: TGTGCCACCAGCAGAGCTAACAGGGACGAGCAGTACTTC
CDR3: CATSRANRDEQYF

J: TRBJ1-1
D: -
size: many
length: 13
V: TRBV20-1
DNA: TGCAGTGCTTCACGTGGGTCGGGGACTGAAGCTTTCTTT
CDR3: CSASRGSGTEAFF

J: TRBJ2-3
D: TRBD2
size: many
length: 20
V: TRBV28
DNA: TGTGCCAGCAGTTCTATGATACCCGAATTAGCGGGAGGGGGCACAGATACGCAGTATTTT
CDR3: CASSSMIPELAGGGTDTQYF

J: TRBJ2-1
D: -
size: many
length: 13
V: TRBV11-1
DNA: TGTGCCAGCAGCCGGGACTTGACCAATGAGCAGTTCTTC
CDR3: CASSRDLTNEQFF

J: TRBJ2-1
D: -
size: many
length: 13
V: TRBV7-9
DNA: TGTGCCAGCAGCCTTACAGGGCTTTGGGAGCAGTTCTTC
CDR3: CASSLTGLWEQFF

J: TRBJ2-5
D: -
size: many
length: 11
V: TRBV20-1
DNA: TGCAGTGCCACACTACAAGAGACCCAGTACTTC
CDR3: CSATLQETQYF

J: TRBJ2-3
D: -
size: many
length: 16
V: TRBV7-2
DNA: TGTGCCAGCAGCTTATTGGGGGTTTCTAGCACAGATACGCAGTATTTT
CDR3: CASSLLGVSSTDTQYF

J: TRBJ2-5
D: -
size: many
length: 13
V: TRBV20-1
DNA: TGCAGTGCTTTACAGGACACCCAAGAGACCCAGTACTTC
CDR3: CSALQDTQETQYF

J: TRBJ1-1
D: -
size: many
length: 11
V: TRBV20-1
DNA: TGCAGTGCTAAGGGGGGACTGGGGGCTTTCTTT
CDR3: CSAKGGLGAFF

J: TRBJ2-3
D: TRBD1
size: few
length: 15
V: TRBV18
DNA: TGTGCCAGCTCAACGCGACAGGGGGAAATAGATACGCAGTATTTT
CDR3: CASSTRQGEIDTQYF

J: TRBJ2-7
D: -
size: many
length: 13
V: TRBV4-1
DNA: TGCGCCAGCAGCCAAGCCCTTGGGAACGAGCAGTACTTC
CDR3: CASSQALGNEQYF

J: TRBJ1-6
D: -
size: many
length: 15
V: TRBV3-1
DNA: TGTGCCACTCAGCTTAGGGGTATATGGAATTCACCCCTCCACTTT
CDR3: CATQLRGIWNSPLHF

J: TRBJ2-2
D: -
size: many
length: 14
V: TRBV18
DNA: TGTGCCAGCTCACCCGGACCATCGAGCGGGGAGCTGTTTTTT
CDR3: CASSPGPSSGELFF

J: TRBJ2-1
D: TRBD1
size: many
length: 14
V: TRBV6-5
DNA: TGTGCCAGCAGTTACCGGACAGGCCATGGTGAGCAGTTCTTC
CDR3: CASSYRTGHGEQFF

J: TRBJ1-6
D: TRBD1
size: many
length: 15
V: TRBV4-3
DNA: TGCGCCAGCAGCCTCGCAGGGACAGATAATTCACCCCTCCACTTT
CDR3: CASSLAGTDNSPLHF

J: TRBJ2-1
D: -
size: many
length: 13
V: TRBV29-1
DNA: TGCAGCGTTGAAACACTAGATTCGAATGAGCAGTTCTTC
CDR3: CSVETLDSNEQFF

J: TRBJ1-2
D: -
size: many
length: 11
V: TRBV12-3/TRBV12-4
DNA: TGTGCCAGCAGTCATGGACAGGGCTACACCTTC
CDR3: CASSHGQGYTF

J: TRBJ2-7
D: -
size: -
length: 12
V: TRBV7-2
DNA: TGTGCCAGCAGCCCCAACCTGTACGAGCAGTACTTC
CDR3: CASSPNLYEQYF

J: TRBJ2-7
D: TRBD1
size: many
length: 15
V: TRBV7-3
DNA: TGTGCCAGCAGCTATGGACAGGGGGCGGCCTACGAGCAGTACTTC
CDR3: CASSYGQGAAYEQYF

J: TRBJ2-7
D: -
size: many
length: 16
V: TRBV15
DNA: TGTGCCACCAGCCCTGGGGGGACGGATTTTTCCTACGAGCAGTACTTC
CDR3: CATSPGGTDFSYEQYF

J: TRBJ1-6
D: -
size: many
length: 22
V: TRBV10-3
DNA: TGTGCCATCAGTGAGCCTCGGATCCCGGGACGGATCGAACAACCCCCTAGTTCACCCCTCCACTTT
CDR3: CAISEPRIPGRIEQPPSSPLHF

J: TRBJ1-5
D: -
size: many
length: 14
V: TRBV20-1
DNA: TGCAGTGCTAGAGAGCCGGGACACCGGCGGTCCCAGCATTTT
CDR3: CSAREPGHRRSQHF

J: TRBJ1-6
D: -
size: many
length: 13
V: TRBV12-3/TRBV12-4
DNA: TGTGCCAGCAGTCGAGCAGGGGATTCACCCCTCCACTTT
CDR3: CASSRAGDSPLHF

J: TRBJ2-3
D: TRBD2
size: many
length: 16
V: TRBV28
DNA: TGTGCCAGCAGTTTAGGTGGCGGGAGAGTAACAGATACGCAGTATTTT
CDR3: CASSLGGGRVTDTQYF

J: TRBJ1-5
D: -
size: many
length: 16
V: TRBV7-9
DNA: TGTGCCAGCAGCCCCCTGGGCGGGGGAGAAGGTCAGCCCCAGCATTTT
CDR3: CASSPLGGGEGQPQHF

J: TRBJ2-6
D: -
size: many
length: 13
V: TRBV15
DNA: TGTGCCACCAGCAGCTCTGGGGCCAACGTCCTGACTTTC
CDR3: CATSSSGANVLTF

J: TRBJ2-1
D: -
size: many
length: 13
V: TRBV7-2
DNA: TGTGCCAGCAGCTTAGGGTCAGACAATGAGCAGTTCTTC
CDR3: CASSLGSDNEQFF

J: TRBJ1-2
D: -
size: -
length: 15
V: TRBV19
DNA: TGTGCCAGTAGTCCGGGACTCCGAGGGAGGTCCGGCTACACCTTC
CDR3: CASSPGLRGRSGYTF

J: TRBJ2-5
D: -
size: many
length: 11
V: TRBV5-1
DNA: TGCGCCAGCACCGGTCAAGAGACCCAGTACTTC
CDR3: CASTGQETQYF

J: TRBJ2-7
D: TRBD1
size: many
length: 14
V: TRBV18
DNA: TGTGCCAGCTCACGACAGGGGGGTCCCTACGAGCAGTACTTC
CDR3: CASSRQGGPYEQYF

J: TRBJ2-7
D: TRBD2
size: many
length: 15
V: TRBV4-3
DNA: TGCGCCAGCAGCCAAGTTGTTAGCGGGGTTTACGAGCAGTACTTC
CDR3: CASSQVVSGVYEQYF

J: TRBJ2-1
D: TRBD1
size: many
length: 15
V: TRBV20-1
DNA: TGCAGTGCAGGAGGTTACAGGGGGCGCATCGATGAGCAGTTCTTC
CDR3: CSAGGYRGRIDEQFF

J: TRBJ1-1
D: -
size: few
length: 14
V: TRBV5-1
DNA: TGCGCCAGCAGCTTGAATGAGGGAAACACTGAAGCTTTCTTT
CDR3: CASSLNEGNTEAFF

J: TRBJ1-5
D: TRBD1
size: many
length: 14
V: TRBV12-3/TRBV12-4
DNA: TGTGCCAGCAGTGTGGGACAGGGGATCCAGCCCCAGCATTTT
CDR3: CASSVGQGIQPQHF

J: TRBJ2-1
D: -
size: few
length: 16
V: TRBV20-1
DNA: TGCAGTGCTAGTATGGAGCCGGTCCGCTCCTACAATGAGCAGTTCTTC
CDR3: CSASMEPVRSYNEQFF

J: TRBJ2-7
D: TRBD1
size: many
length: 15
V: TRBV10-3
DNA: TGTGCCATCAGTGGGGGACAGGGGGGAACCTACGAGCAGTACTTC
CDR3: CAISGGQGGTYEQYF

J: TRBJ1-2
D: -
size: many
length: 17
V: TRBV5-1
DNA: TGCGCCAGCAGCTCGTCCCGCGGCGGGCAGCTTAACTATGGCTACACCTTC
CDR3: CASSSSRGGQLNYGYTF

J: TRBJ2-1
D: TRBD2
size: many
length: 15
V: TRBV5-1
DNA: TGCGCCAGCAGCCCGGGACTAGGGACCTACAATGAGCAGTTCTTC
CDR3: CASSPGLGTYNEQFF

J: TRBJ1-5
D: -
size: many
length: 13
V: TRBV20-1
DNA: TGCAGTGCTAGTCGTTTTAGCAATCAGCCCCAGCATTTT
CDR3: CSASRFSNQPQHF

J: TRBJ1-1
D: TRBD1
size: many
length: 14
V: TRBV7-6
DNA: TGTGCCAGCAGCCGACAGGGTAAAGACACTGAAGCTTTCTTT
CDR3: CASSRQGKDTEAFF

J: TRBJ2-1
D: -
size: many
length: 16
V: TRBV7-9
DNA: TGTGCCAGCAGCTCCCCCGAGTCCAACTCCTACAATGAGCAGTTCTTC
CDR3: CASSSPESNSYNEQFF

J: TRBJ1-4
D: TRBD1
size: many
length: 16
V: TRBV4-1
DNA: TGCGCCAGCAGCCAAGAGCGGGACAGGGGTAATGAAAAACTGTTTTTT
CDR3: CASSQERDRGNEKLFF

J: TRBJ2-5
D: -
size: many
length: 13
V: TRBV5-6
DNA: TGTGCCAGCAGCTTACCGGCGGCGGAGACCCAGTACTTC
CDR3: CASSLPAAETQYF

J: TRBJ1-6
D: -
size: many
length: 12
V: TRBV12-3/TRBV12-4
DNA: TGTGCCAGCAGTTTGGGTCATTCACCCCTCCACTTT
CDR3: CASSLGHSPLHF

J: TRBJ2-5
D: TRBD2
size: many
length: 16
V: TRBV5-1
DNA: TGCGCCAGCAGCTTGGCCGCGGGGGTGACTCAAGAGACCCAGTACTTC
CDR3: CASSLAAGVTQETQYF

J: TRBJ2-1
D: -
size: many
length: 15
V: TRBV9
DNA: TGTGCCAGCAGCGTCATGGAGAGGGGCTACAATGAGCAGTTCTTC
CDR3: CASSVMERGYNEQFF

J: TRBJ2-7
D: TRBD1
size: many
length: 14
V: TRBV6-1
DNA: TGTGCCAGCAGCCAATTGGACAGGCTAGACGAGCAGTACTTC
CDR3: CASSQLDRLDEQYF

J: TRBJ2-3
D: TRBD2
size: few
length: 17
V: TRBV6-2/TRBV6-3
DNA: TGTGCCAGCAGTTACTTCCAGAGCGGGTGGGAGGGAGATACGCAGTATTTT
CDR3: CASSYFQSGWEGDTQYF

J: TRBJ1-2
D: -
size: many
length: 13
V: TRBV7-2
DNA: TGTGCCAGCAGCGAGGTCGGCTCCAATGGCTACACCTTC
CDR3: CASSEVGSNGYTF

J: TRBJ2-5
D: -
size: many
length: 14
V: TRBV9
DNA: TGTGCCAGCAGCCCAAGGGCCTTCCTGGAGACCCAGTACTTC
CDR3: CASSPRAFLETQYF

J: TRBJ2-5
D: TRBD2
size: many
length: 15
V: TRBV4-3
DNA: TGCGCCAGCAGCCAAGAGATCGGGGAGGGGGAGACCCAGTACTTC
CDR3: CASSQEIGEGETQYF

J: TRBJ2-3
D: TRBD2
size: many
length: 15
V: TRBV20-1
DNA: TGCAGTGCTAGTCGAAGTAGCGGGAGCGCAGATACGCAGTATTTT
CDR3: CSASRSSGSADTQYF

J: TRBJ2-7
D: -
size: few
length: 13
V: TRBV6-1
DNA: TGTGCCAGGGCTCCAGGGTCAGCCTACGAGCAGTACTTC
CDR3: CARAPGSAYEQYF